This T cell receptor beta chain appears in the sequencing data of a study of CD8 T cells in ankylosing spondylitis. Study-level points and caveats: Reportedly, matched ankylosing spondylitis synovial fluid was significantly enriched for disease-linked clones. Blood of patients with ankylosing spondylitis appeared to be characterized by a TCR beta motif of several highly homologous variants. Clones linked with disease were CD8+ and fairly uncommon in the peripheral blood.

Researchers built TCR beta libraries using quantitative 5'-RACE with molecular barcodes. TCRdb re-derived calls from the 5' RACE reads in MiXCR, one entry per CDR3 protein. Altogether around 890,000 distinct CDR3 sequences are present, roughly 12% being singletons, with the ten largest covering roughly 0.51%. In its sample, this clonotype was seen a few times. The antigen remains undetermined. Trimming took 3 bases from V and 1 from J, leaving 8 bases between them. Per the germline V gene, CDR1 is KGHSH and CDR2 is LQKENI. The CDR3 sequence is 14 residues long. The specimen was blood, either unsorted or a sorted T cell fraction (not recorded which). The receptor comes from a male donor with ankylosing spondylitis. The chain employs TRBV18 and TRBJ2-3; a weak D match, TRBD1 (6 bases). CDR3 sequence: CASSPGAGTDTQYF. CDR3 nucleotides: TGTGCCAGCTCACCGGGGGCAGGCACAGATACGCAGTATTTT.